The sequence of this T cell receptor beta chain was determined in a study of control samples from healthy donors and cancer patients. CDR1 and CDR2 (germline): SGDLS, YYNGEE. The V gene lost 3 bases and the J gene lost 5 bases, with 12 bases spanning the gap. The CDR3 runs 15 residues. Method: immunoSEQ multiplex PCR; TCRdb's copy keeps in-frame clones and lacks some. The repertoire has about 120,000 clones, roughly 88% of them found once; the top ten carry around 3.5%. The sequenced sample consisted of blood. The TCR comes from a man aged 35 to 55 in good health. The chain recombines TRBV9 with TRBJ1-6; D may be TRBD1 (5 bases). CDR3 coding DNA: TGTGCCAGCAGCGCCAGGGCCAGGGATAATTCACCCCTCCACTTT. This sequence encodes CASSARARDNSPLHF.